These 3 T cell receptor beta chains were sequenced from one sample in a study of T-cell memory formation after mild COVID-19 (dated by TCRdb to about 2021). Libraries came from 5' RACE. Sequenced on an Illumina NovaSeq 6000. TCRdb redid the processing of the public reads, applying fastp at Q25 and MiXCR, and retained in-frame beta chains. All rows with the same CDR3 protein become a single entry with the most common DNA and genes. This sample holds about 540,000 distinct CDR3 sequences; about a fifth were observed only once. Together, the top ten hold around 13% of the sample. The sequenced sample was PBMCs or a T cell subset sorted from them (not recorded which). The receptor source for this set is an adult woman who had mild COVID-19 (a few samples of this study predate the infection). The sample titles of this study are shuffled in the database, so cell type and time point are left out; the donor was told from shared clones.

The chain has TRBV5-1 and TRBJ2-3; 10 nucleotides match TRBD2. V was pared by 2 bases and J by 4 bases, with 4 bases of the junction left unmatched. This CDR3 comprises 15 residues. Germline V gives CDR1 SGHRS, CDR2 YFSETQ. As DNA, the CDR3 is TGCGCCAGCAGCTTCACTAGCGGGATCCCAGATACGCAGTATTTT. Translating it yields CASSFTSGIPDTQYF. Together with reference TRBV5-1 and TRBJ2-3, the CDR3 gives the full variable domain: KAGVTQTPRYLIKTRGQQVTLSCSPISGHRSVSWYQQTPGQGLQFLFEYFSETQRNKGNFPGRFSGRQFSNSRSEMNVSTLELGDSALYLCASSFTSGIPDTQYFGPGTRLTVL.

V is TRBV7-3 and J is TRBJ2-1; no reliable D call. Trimming stripped 1 base from V and 5 bases from J, with 9 bases between. This CDR3 region has 14 residues. Germline V lookup: CDR1 SGHTA, CDR2 FQGTGA. CDR3 protein: CASSLIVSDNEQFF. The CDR3 region has the DNA TGTGCCAGCAGCTTAATCGTCAGCGACAATGAGCAGTTCTTC.

V usage is TRBV20-1 and J usage is TRBJ1-1; D is unclear. V was trimmed by 0 bases and J by 5 bases, leaving 4 bases between them. Germline V gene sequence: CDR1 DFQATT, CDR2 SNEGSKA (reference sequence). The CDR3 length is 11 residues. The CDR3 is CSARDGTEAFF. The CDR3 DNA follows: TGCAGTGCTAGAGACGGAACTGAAGCTTTCTTT.